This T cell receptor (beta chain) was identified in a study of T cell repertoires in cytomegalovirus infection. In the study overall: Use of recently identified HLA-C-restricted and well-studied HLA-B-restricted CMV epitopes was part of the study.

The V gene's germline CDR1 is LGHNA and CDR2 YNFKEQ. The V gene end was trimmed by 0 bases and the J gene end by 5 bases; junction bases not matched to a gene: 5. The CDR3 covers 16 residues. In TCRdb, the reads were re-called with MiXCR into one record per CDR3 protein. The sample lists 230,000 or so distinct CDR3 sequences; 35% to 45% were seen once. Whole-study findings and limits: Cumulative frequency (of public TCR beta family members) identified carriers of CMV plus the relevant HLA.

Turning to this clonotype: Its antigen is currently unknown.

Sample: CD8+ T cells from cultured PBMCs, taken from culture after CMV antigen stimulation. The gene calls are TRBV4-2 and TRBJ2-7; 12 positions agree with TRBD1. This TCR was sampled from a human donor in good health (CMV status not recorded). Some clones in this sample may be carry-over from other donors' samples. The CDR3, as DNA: TGTGCCAGCAGCCAAGACGTAGGGACAGGGGGCAACGAGCAGTACTTC. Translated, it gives CASSQDVGTGGNEQYF.